Here is one TCR beta chain with its context. Its binding antigen is unknown. Base qualities were left out, and no much larger clone turns up one base away. Participants in the prospective study were aged about 18 to 95 years, lived in some 24 United States geographic areas, and enrolled through a virtual design. To assign participants to cohorts, the prospective study relied on clinical history that participants themselves reported in a screening survey and a study questionnaire. Recovered participants in ImmuneRACE Cohort 3 were defined by two consecutive negative NP/OP PCR tests, clearance by a healthcare professional, or resolution of symptoms. In the prospective study, mobile phlebotomists collected whole blood, serum and a nasopharyngeal or oropharyngeal swab from each participant. Over a 2-month period, participants in the prospective study had the option of providing additional blood draws and questionnaires. Before DNA extraction, prospective study blood samples were shipped either frozen or at room temperature.

The immunoSEQ Assay, a bias-controlled multiplex PCR, was used to amplify TCRbeta CDR3 regions from genomic DNA. The published analysis was carried out like this. The number of nucleated cells in each sample was estimated from the amplification of reference gene primers within the assay. Sequence reads were collapsed and filtered to measure the absolute abundance of every unique TCRbeta CDR3 rearrangement. Productive Simpson clonality was computed per sample as the square root of Simpson's diversity index over productive rearrangements. In TCRdb, the immuneACCESS table is reduced to in-frame sequences with V and J assigned. These tables do not hold every clone; where another copy was compared, an unresolved V gene accounts for under half, and the others remain unexplained. Clonal size and the V and J genes are those of that table, whereas D and trimming came from the DNA. In all, the sample holds hundreds of thousands of clones, and 82% of those were seen once. Together, the top ten hold around 3.4% of the sample.

The data were taken from a study of blood T cell repertoires in COVID-19 (dated by TCRdb to about 2020). Study-level background: Samples from collaborators originated in the United States, Italy and Spain and spanned both the acute and convalescent phases of COVID-19. The material from the prospective study consisted of cDNA or gDNA derived from T cells, B-cell-depleted T cells, or PBMCs. Deeply sampled blood TCRbeta repertoires from subjects exposed to, actively infected with, or recovered from COVID-19 were included in the dataset. The repertoires were made available in a free public database intended to serve as a resource for research on the immune response to SARS-CoV-2. The samples were drawn from the first 160 participants of the ongoing ImmuneRACE study and from 1,254 subjects provided by 6 global collaborators. Sample metadata almost always included a de-identified subject ID, COVID-19 status, age in years and sex. Where HLA class I and class II types were available, the types were taken from metadata supplied by the sample provider, not from assay-based typing. Results and caveats for the whole study, not just this receptor: The amount of clinical and demographic metadata varied by source and participant and was provided uncurated.

Counted from cysteine to phenylalanine, this CDR3 has 14 amino acids. CDR3 DNA is the only sequence kept; it has 42 bases, read in frame from the first base. From the germline V gene, CDR1 is SQVTM and CDR2 is ANQGSEA. The junction shows trimming of 5 bases on V and 0 bases on J, plus 12 bases between the germline ends. The sequence came from a woman aged 55-69 years who had recovered from COVID-19. This receptor chain uses TRBV29-1 and TRBJ2-3; the D gene is perhaps TRBD2, from 6 matching bases. The sample taken for sequencing was PBMCs or T cells enriched from blood (not recorded which). The nucleotides are TGCAGCGTTTACGGGGGTAGGAGCACAGATACGCAGTATTTT. It translates as CSVYGGRSTDTQYF.